The 9 T cell receptor beta chains in this list originate from one sample, sequenced in a study of blood T cell repertoires in COVID-19. Profiled with immunoSEQ multiplex PCR; TCRdb holds only in-frame clones, not every one. Of roughly 400,000 clones listed, 80% to 95% are singletons. The sample comprised PBMCs or T cells enriched from blood (not recorded which). Receptors were obtained from a woman between 40 and 50 years old who had been exposed to COVID-19.

The chain couples TRBV7-8 to TRBJ2-7; 7 nucleotides line up with TRBD1. The CDR3 runs 16 residues. V trimming: 2 bases; J trimming: 1 base; junction bases outside the gene matches: 8. Germline CDR1 and CDR2: SGHVS and FQNEAQ. CDR3 nucleotide sequence: TGTGCCAGCAGCTTAAGCGGACAGGTTTTATCCTACGAGCAGTACTTC. The encoded protein is CASSLSGQVLSYEQYF.

This rearrangement joins TRBV6-5 to TRBJ1-3, with D tentatively TRBD1 (5 bases). The V end was cut by 2 bases, the J end by 4 bases, with 9 bases between. The CDR3 covers 14 residues. Germline V gives CDR1 MNHEY, CDR2 SVGAGI. DNA for the CDR3: TGTGCCAGCAGTTACGGCGGGGGGGGAAACACCATATATTTT. It translates to CASSYGGGGNTIYF.

V gene TRBV5-4 combines with J gene TRBJ1-2, with 8 bases identical to TRBD1. V trimming: 4 bases; J trimming: 3 bases; junction bases outside the gene matches: 8. Germline CDR1 and CDR2: SGHNT and YYREEE (reference sequence). This CDR3 comprises 15 residues. CDR3 in DNA: TGTGCCAGCAGCCCCTGGACAGGGAGGTACTATGGCTACACCTTC. It specifies CASSPWTGRYYGYTF.

The CDR3: CASSTLGGDGQPQHF. As DNA, the CDR3 is TGTGCCAGTAGTACCTTAGGCGGGGACGGGCAGCCCCAGCATTTT. V usage is TRBV19 and J usage is TRBJ1-5; TRBD1 is a possible D gene (5 bases). Germline V CDR1 and CDR2: LNHDA, SQIVND (reference sequence). The CDR3 length is 15 residues. V lost 4 bases and J lost 7, with 17 bases in between.

The V and J genes are TRBV6-1 and TRBJ1-4; TRBD1 matches 10 bases. V was clipped by 2 bases and J by 2 bases; unmatched bases: 8. The germline V gene has CDR1 MNHNS and CDR2 SASEGT. There are 18 residues in the CDR3. In nucleotides, the CDR3 is TGTGCCAGCAGTGAACCCCGGGACAGGGGCTCGACTAATGAAAAACTGTTTTTT. Residues: CASSEPRDRGSTNEKLFF.

The chain combines TRBV11-2 with TRBJ1-3, with D perhaps TRBD1 (6 bases). The CDR3 runs 19 residues. CDR1 and CDR2 (germline): SGHAT, FQNNGV. V was cut by 4 bases and J by 4 bases, with 26 bases left in between. The CDR3 reads CASSSSQKDSHIAGNTIYF. CDR3 nucleotides: TGTGCCAGCAGCTCATCACAAAAGGACAGCCATATCGCCGGAAACACCATATATTTT.

In its sample, this clone was seen once. The V call is TRBV5-1, the J call TRBJ2-5; TRBD2 aligns across 9 bases. The CDR3 spans 15 residues. The ends lost 0 bases at V and 2 bases at J; junction bases unmatched: 2. Germline CDR1 and CDR2: SGHRS and YFSETQ. Written as DNA, the CDR3 is TGCGCCAGCAGCTTGGTGGCGGGGGGGCAAGAGACCCAGTACTTC. Amino acid sequence: CASSLVAGGQETQYF.

J is TRBJ1-5 and V is TRBV2; D ambiguous. CDR3 length equals 16 residues. V lost 1 base, J lost 0 bases, and 10 bases lay in between. Per the germline V gene, CDR1 is SNHLY and CDR2 is FYNNEI. Written as DNA, the CDR3 is TGTGCCAGCAGTGAAGAGTCTATCCATAGCAATCAGCCCCAGCATTTT. Residues: CASSEESIHSNQPQHF.

The chain couples TRBV7-9 to TRBJ1-6; 8 nucleotides agree with TRBD1. Germline trimming cut 2 bases from V and 14 bases from J; bases unmatched to any gene: 2. This CDR3 has 12 residues. Germline V lookup: CDR1 SEHNR, CDR2 FQNEAQ (reference sequence). This CDR3 reads CASSLYRGALHF. The DNA of the CDR3 is TGTGCCAGCAGCTTATACAGGGGGGCCCTCCACTTT.